The entry below gives a single T cell receptor (beta chain) sequence along with its context. The PCR was carried out with 60 Vbeta primers and 13 Jbeta primers. TCRdb keeps only in-frame clones here, not all; method: immunoSEQ multiplex PCR. Of 150,000 to 200,000 clones in the sample, around 82% were seen once. The data stem from a study of cytomegalovirus exposure and HLA in healthy donors. About the research overall: The roughly 100 million unique TCR beta sequences, from approximately 170 million T cells, were found by an earlier analysis.

The CDR3 spans 17 residues. Germline V lookup: CDR1 KGHSH, CDR2 LQKENI. Trimming took off 2 bases at V and 5 bases at J, with 21 bases between the two ends. Sequencing was done on a sample of PBMCs. This receptor was identified in a woman aged 45-60 years in good health and CMV-seropositive. The V and J genes are TRBV18 and TRBJ1-1; a weak D match, TRBD1 (5 bases). The CDR3 nucleotides read TGTGCCAGCTCACCATCAACCTTAAGCCAGGGTGGGACTGAAGCTTTCTTT. Its translation is CASSPSTLSQGGTEAFF.